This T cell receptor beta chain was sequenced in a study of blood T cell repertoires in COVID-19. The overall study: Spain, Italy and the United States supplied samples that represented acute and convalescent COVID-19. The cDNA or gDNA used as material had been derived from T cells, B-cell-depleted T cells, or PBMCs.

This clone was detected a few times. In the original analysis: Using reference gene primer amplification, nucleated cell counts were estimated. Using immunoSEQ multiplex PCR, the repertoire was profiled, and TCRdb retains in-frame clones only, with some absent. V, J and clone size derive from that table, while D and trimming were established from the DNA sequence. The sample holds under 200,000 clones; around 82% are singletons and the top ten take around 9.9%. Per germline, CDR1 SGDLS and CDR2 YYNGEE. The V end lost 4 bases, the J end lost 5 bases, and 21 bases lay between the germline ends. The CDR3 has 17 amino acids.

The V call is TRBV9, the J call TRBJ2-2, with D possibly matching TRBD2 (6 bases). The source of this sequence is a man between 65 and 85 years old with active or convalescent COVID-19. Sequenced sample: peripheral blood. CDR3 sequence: CASSSLPVGGWTGELFF. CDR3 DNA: TGTGCCAGCAGCTCCCTCCCGGTGGGAGGCTGGACCGGGGAGCTGTTTTTT.